A single sample is the source of the 7 T cell receptor beta chains below, sequenced in a study of CD8+CD57+ T cells in acquired aplastic anemia. Patients who underwent sequencing had shown CD8+CD57+ cell expansion by flow cytometry. According to the study, genomic DNA was the template for TCR beta VDJ and CDR3 profiling. TCRdb re-derived calls from the reads in MiXCR, one entry per CDR3 protein. The profile covers 170,000 or so distinct CDR3 sequences, with about three fifths appearing a single time and 42% taken by the ten largest. The material sequenced was sorted CD4+, CD8+, or CD8+CD57+ T cells (not recorded which) from PBMCs. The receptors originated from a human donor with aplastic anemia.

This clonotype appeared many times. The chain uses TRBV19 and TRBJ1-2; weak D call: TRBD1 (6 bases). The length of the CDR3 is 15 residues. Germline V CDR1 and CDR2: LNHDA, SQIVND (reference sequence). V shed 4 bases and J shed 6 bases, with 18 bases lying between them. The CDR3 DNA sequence: TGTGCCAGTAGTACTTGGACGGACAGAGTCAATGGCTACACCTTC. It yields the protein CASSTWTDRVNGYTF.

This clonotype was seen just once. The chain recombines TRBV19 with TRBJ1-2, with TRBD1 as a possible D gene (5 bases). V was trimmed by 0 bases and J by 4 bases, leaving 12 bases between them. CDR3 length equals 15 residues. CDR1 is LNHDA, CDR2 SQIVND, per germline (reference sequence). The chain's CDR3 is CASSIDRSTVYGYTF. CDR3 bases: TGTGCCAGTAGTATAGATCGTTCGACAGTCTATGGCTACACCTTC.

This clonotype was detected many times. The rearrangement joins TRBV19 to TRBJ2-1; a possible D gene is TRBD1 (5 bases). Germline values: CDR1 LNHDA, CDR2 SQIVND (reference sequence). V lost 3 bases and J 10 bases, leaving 16 bases between the germline ends. The CDR3 has 14 amino acids. The CDR3 sequence: CASSMAPRAREQFF. The CDR3 bases are TGTGCCAGTAGTATGGCCCCCAGGGCACGAGAGCAGTTCTTC.

The rearrangement joins TRBV3-1 to TRBJ2-7; D gene unclear. V lost 1 base and J 2 bases, leaving 6 bases between the germline ends. Germline V gene lookup returns CDR1 LGHDT and CDR2 YNNKEL (reference sequence). CDR3 length: 13 amino acids. DNA for the CDR3: TGTGCCAGCAGCCAAGTAGGCACCTACGAGCAGTACTTC. It specifies CASSQVGTYEQYF.

The chain couples TRBV10-3 to TRBJ2-4, with a weak D call TRBD1 (6 bases). The CDR3 spans 11 residues. Germline loops: CDR1 ENHRY, CDR2 SYGVKD. V was trimmed by 10 bases and J by 9 bases, leaving 13 bases between them. CDR3 sequence (DNA): TGTGCCACCTCAATAGGGGGCATTCAGTACTTC. This codes for CATSIGGIQYF.

The V call is TRBV2, the J call TRBJ1-6; 11 nucleotides match TRBD1. Germline assignment: CDR1 SNHLY and CDR2 FYNNEI. The CDR3 covers 15 residues. Unmatched junction bases numbered 4, after V lost 5 bases and J lost 7 bases. Here the CDR3 reads CASSLRDRGNSPLHF. The CDR3, as DNA: TGTGCCAGCAGTCTGCGGGACAGGGGGAATTCACCCCTCCACTTT.

The V call is TRBV7-3, the J call TRBJ2-3, with D possibly TRBD1 on 6 matching bases. The CDR3 runs 13 residues. The germline V gene encodes CDR1 SGHTA and CDR2 FQGTGA. V gave up 3 bases and J gave up 6 bases, with 10 bases separating them. The CDR3 loop reads CASSLTGVDTQYF. The CDR3 DNA is TGTGCCAGCAGCTTGACAGGAGTCGATACGCAGTATTTT.